The text below deals with one T cell receptor beta chain. Its target is unknown. This sample was included in a study of OX40 agonist ivuxolimab in advanced cancers. General study findings and limits: The study observed clonal expansion of CD4+ and CD8+ blood T cells by week 6 at 0.1 to 3.0 mg/kg. Average numbers of expanded clones were greater in CD8+ T cells than in CD4+.

CDR3 length: 13 amino acids. From germline, CDR1 is MNHEY and CDR2 SMNVEV (reference sequence). The V end was cut by 2 bases, the J end by 3 bases, with 7 bases between. TCRdb keeps only in-frame clones here, not all; method: immunoSEQ multiplex PCR. In the table there are 35,000 to 45,000 clones, more than 85% of which are singletons. This sequence was found in an adult with an advanced solid tumor such as melanoma, head and neck, liver or kidney cancer. The rearrangement joins TRBV27 to TRBJ2-5, with D unclear. The source material was CD4+ or CD8+ T cells sorted from blood, sampled in a trial of the OX40 agonist ivuxolimab. The CDR3 nucleotides are TGTGCCAGCAGTTTAGTAAGAGAAGAGACCCAGTACTTC. It codes for CASSLVREETQYF.